The 5 T cell receptor beta chains listed next were all sequenced from one sample in a study of human T cells and chemical hapten exposure. TCRdb redid the calling of the RACE reads with MiXCR, one entry per CDR3 protein. Of tens of thousands of distinct CDR3 sequences listed, around 9.3% are singletons. Time point indicated: patch test 1, 2 weeks after DPC sensitization. The treatment denotes: therapeutic diphenylcyclopropenone sensitization with weekly scalp DPC. The sequences come from whole blood, collected in connection with sensitization to the hapten diphenylcyclopropenone (DPC). These TCRs come from a middle-aged woman with alopecia areata. Some clones in this sample may be carry-over from other donors' samples.

This clonotype was observed a handful of times. The chain couples TRBV6-1 to TRBJ2-7, with 7 bases that match TRBD1. CDR3 length equals 14 residues. V shed 4 bases, J shed 0 bases, and the junction held 3 bases outside the gene matches. CDR1 is MNHNS and CDR2 is SASEGT in the germline V gene. The CDR3 DNA sequence: TGTGCCAGCAGTGTTGGGGACAGCTCCTACGAGCAGTACTTC. This codes for CASSVGDSSYEQYF.

This clonotype has ten or more counts. The CDR3 protein is CASSWTGNFPGELFF. The CDR3 nucleotides are TGTGCCAGCAGTTGGACAGGGAATTTTCCCGGGGAGCTGTTTTTT. The chain carries TRBV27 and TRBJ2-2, with 8 nucleotides matching TRBD1. Germline lookup yields CDR1 MNHEY and CDR2 SMNVEV (reference sequence). The CDR3 length is 15 residues. Trimming at V came to 4 bases and at J to 6 bases, leaving 7 bases not matched to a gene.

In its sample, this clonotype was seen a few times. The chain recombines TRBV7-8 with TRBJ2-1; TRBD2 might be the D (6 bases). CDR3 length equals 15 residues. V was shortened by 5 bases and J by 0 bases, with 11 bases between the two germline ends. CDR1 is SGHVS, CDR2 FQNEAQ, per germline. This chain's CDR3 is CASSVVSGSYNEQFF. The DNA of the CDR3 is TGTGCCAGCAGCGTTGTTAGCGGCTCCTACAATGAGCAGTTCTTC.

CDR3 amino acids: CASTLGGGIYEQYF. CDR3 bases: TGTGCCAGCACCCTGGGGGGAGGGATCTACGAGCAGTACTTC. The chain couples TRBV6-1 to TRBJ2-7; 7 nucleotides align to TRBD2. This CDR3 is built from 14 residues. Looked up from germline, CDR1 is MNHNS and CDR2 is SASEGT. The V gene end was trimmed by 7 bases and the J gene end by 3 bases; junction bases not matched to a gene: 9.

The chain carries TRBV2 and TRBJ1-3; D not resolved. Trimming took off 8 bases at V and 3 bases at J, with 8 bases between the two ends. Germline V CDR1 and CDR2: SNHLY, FYNNEI. CDR3 length: 12 amino acids. The CDR3 loop is CASAGDGNTIYF. The CDR3 DNA follows: TGTGCCAGCGCGGGAGATGGAAACACCATATATTTT.